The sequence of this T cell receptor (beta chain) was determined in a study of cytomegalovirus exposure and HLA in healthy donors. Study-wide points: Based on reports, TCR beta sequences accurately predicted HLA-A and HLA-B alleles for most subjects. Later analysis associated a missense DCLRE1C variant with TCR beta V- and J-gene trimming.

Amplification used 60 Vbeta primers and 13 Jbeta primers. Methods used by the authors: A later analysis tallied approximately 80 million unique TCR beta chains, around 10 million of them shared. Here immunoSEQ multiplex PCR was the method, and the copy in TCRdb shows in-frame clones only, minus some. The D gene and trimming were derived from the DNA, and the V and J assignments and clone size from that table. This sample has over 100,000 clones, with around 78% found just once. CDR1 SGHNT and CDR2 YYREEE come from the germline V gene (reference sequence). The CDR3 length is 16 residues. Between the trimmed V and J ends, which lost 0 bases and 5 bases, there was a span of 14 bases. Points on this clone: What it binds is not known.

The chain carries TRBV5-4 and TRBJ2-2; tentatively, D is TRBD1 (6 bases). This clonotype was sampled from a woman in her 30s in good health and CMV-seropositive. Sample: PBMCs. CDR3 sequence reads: CASSLDRVGSTGELFF. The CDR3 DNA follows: TGTGCCAGCAGCTTGGACAGGGTAGGGTCTACCGGGGAGCTGTTTTTT.